The TCR beta chain described here comes from a study of T-cell reconstitution after alpha-beta-depleted transplantation in children. The study, taken as a whole, reports: Some patients' high day-60 TCRbeta diversity was attributed to recipient cells surviving conditioning. Newly generated T cells supplied most T-cell counts and diversity one year post-transplant. There were reportedly several hundred expanded graft clones from which alpha-beta T cells came about two months after transplant.

This clonotype was counted at least ten times. Its antigen is undetermined. There are 14 residues in the CDR3. Germline lookup yields CDR1 SGHRS and CDR2 YFSETQ. The ends were cut back, 4 bases at V and 0 bases at J, with 10 bases in the middle. Preparation of the TCRbeta library used unique molecular identifiers. TCRdb redid the calling of the PCR reads with MiXCR, one entry per CDR3 protein. The sample records hundreds of thousands of distinct CDR3 sequences, roughly 13% being singletons. This material consisted of PBMCs, mostly from graft donor cells, taken 360 days after TCRalphabeta/CD19-depleted stem cell transplant. The chain is built from TRBV5-1 and TRBJ1-1; tentative D call: TRBD1 (5 bases). This sequence originates from a male patient younger than 18 who had a stem cell transplant for acute myeloid leukemia, so the T cells may come from the graft donor. The CDR3 DNA sequence: TGCGCCAGCAGCGCGGACACCATGAACACTGAAGCTTTCTTT. This translates into CASSADTMNTEAFF.